Each of the 26 T cell receptor beta chains below was sequenced from the same sample in a study of blood T cell repertoires in COVID-19. The assay was immunoSEQ multiplex PCR, and TCRdb's table has in-frame clones only and misses some. The sample records around 78,000 clones, 60% to 80% being singletons. The sample comprised peripheral blood. The receptors were sampled from a human donor in a cohort sampled during active COVID-19.

The rearrangement uses TRBV24-1 and TRBJ2-1; the D is unclear. Trimming took off 6 bases at V and 7 bases at J, with 6 bases between the two ends. The CDR3 consists of 11 residues. Looked up from germline, CDR1 is KGHDR and CDR2 is SFDVKD. The CDR3 protein is CATSLANEQFF. CDR3 nucleotides: TGTGCCACCAGTCTGGCTAATGAGCAGTTCTTC.

The chain employs TRBV20-1 and TRBJ1-2; perhaps TRBD1 as D (5 bases). V lost 3 bases to trimming and J lost 5 bases, with 13 bases between them. The CDR3 has 13 amino acids. Germline values: CDR1 DFQATT, CDR2 SNEGSKA (reference sequence). The CDR3 DNA follows: TGCAGTGCTAGTCCCCAGGGCTGGTATGGCTACACCTTC. Its translation: CSASPQGWYGYTF.

J is TRBJ2-5 and V is TRBV14; 9 nucleotides match TRBD1. Looked up from germline, CDR1 is SGHDN and CDR2 is FVKESK. With V trimmed by 4 bases and J by 2 bases, 14 bases remained unmatched. The CDR3 has 18 amino acids. The CDR3 DNA is TGTGCCAGCAGCCCCTTGGGACAGGGAGGTTTCGTGCAAGAGACCCAGTACTTC. It translates to CASSPLGQGGFVQETQYF.

Written as DNA, the CDR3 is TGTGCCAACCCGGGACAGGGGAGCACTGAAGCTTTCTTT. It specifies CANPGQGSTEAFF. The chain has TRBV6-5 and TRBJ1-1, with 10 bases identical to TRBD1. The CDR3 contains 13 residues. J gave up 4 bases and V 10 bases, and 6 bases lay outside the gene matches. The germline gives CDR1 MNHEY, CDR2 SVGAGI.

V and J are TRBV6-5 and TRBJ1-2; TRBD1 might be the D (6 bases). The CDR3 consists of 14 residues. Trimming took 7 bases from V and 2 from J, leaving 14 bases between them. The V gene's germline CDR1 is MNHEY and CDR2 SVGAGI. CDR3 residues: CASKKSQGNYGYTF. For the CDR3, the DNA is TGTGCCAGCAAGAAAAGTCAGGGGAACTATGGCTACACCTTC.

V is TRBV19 and J is TRBJ1-1, with TRBD1 as a possible D gene (6 bases). The CDR3 runs to 15 residues. Germline V gene data show CDR1 as LNHDA and CDR2 as SQIVND (reference sequence). V was pared by 7 bases and J by 1 base, with 16 bases between. DNA of the CDR3: TGTGCCAGTAAGGCCGGACAGTTGGCGAACACTGAAGCTTTCTTT. It codes for CASKAGQLANTEAFF. The variable domain in full, completed from reference TRBV19 and TRBJ1-1, reads DGGITQSPKYLFRKEGQNVTLSCEQNLNHDAMYWYRQDPGQGLRLIYYSQIVNDFQKGDIAEGYSVSREKKESFPLTVTSAQKNPTAFYLCASKAGQLANTEAFFGQGTRLTVV.

This clone was counted once. V and J are TRBV7-9 and TRBJ2-5, with 10 bases lining up with TRBD1. Losses at the gene ends were 4 bases for V and 5 bases for J; bases not matched to a gene: 7. The CDR3 contains 15 residues. CDR1 and CDR2 from the germline V gene are SEHNR and FQNEAQ (reference sequence). CDR3 in amino acids: CASSYRGTGVETQYF. CDR3 bases: TGTGCCAGCAGCTACCGCGGGACAGGGGTGGAGACCCAGTACTTC.

This clone was seen only a few times. The chain carries TRBV5-1 and TRBJ1-6; a possible D gene is TRBD1 (5 bases). CDR1 and CDR2 from the germline V gene are SGHRS and YFSETQ. CDR3 size: 14 residues. Trimming took off 4 bases at V and 10 bases at J, with 15 bases between the two ends. The CDR3 sequence is CASSQDTGQSPLHF. The DNA for the CDR3 is TGCGCCAGCAGCCAGGACACCGGGCAATCACCCCTCCACTTT.

This clone occurred once. CDR3 coding DNA: TGTGCCAGCAGCCTGGAGGACAGGGGGCCCCACGAGCAGTACTTC. It translates to CASSLEDRGPHEQYF. The chain couples TRBV11-1 to TRBJ2-7; TRBD1 aligns across 11 bases. Per germline, CDR1 SGHAT and CDR2 FQDESV (reference sequence). The CDR3 contains 15 residues. J gave up 5 bases and V 5 bases, and 8 bases lay outside the gene matches.

CDR3 nucleotide sequence: TGTGCCAGCAGCGAAGCTCCTACCTACGAGCAGTACTTC. Translation gives CASSEAPTYEQYF. The V call is TRBV5-5, the J call TRBJ2-7; D uncertain. The CDR3 loop spans 13 amino acids. The germline V gene encodes CDR1 SGHKS and CDR2 YYEKEE (reference sequence). V lost 4 bases and J lost 2, with 10 bases in between.

This chain links TRBV5-6 with TRBJ2-5; TRBD2 is a possible D gene (6 bases). This CDR3 comprises 16 residues. The germline V gene encodes CDR1 SGHDT and CDR2 YYEEEE. The germline V and J ends were trimmed by 4 bases and 1 base, with 17 bases remaining between them. The CDR3 loop reads CASSPIGTPSQETQYF. The CDR3 nucleotides read TGTGCCAGCAGCCCTATTGGGACTCCCTCCCAAGAGACCCAGTACTTC.

The gene calls are TRBV23-1 and TRBJ1-1, with D possibly being TRBD1 (5 bases). TRBV23-1 falls under the ORF class, with uncertain function. The V end lost 3 bases, the J end lost 3 bases, and 11 bases lay between the germline ends. This CDR3 contains 14 residues. CDR3 sequence (DNA): TGCGCCAGCAGTCATTCCGGGGGGGACACTGAAGCTTTCTTT. As protein: CASSHSGGDTEAFF.

V is TRBV5-4 and J is TRBJ2-3, with no clear D. The CDR3 is 13 amino acids. V lost 4 bases, J lost 3 bases, and 9 bases lay in between. Looked up from germline, CDR1 is SGHNT and CDR2 is YYREEE (reference sequence). The CDR3 DNA reads as TGTGCCAGCAGCGTATCTCTTACAGATACGCAGTATTTT. Amino acids: CASSVSLTDTQYF.

This sequence joins TRBV30 and TRBJ1-5; 10 nucleotides align to TRBD1. This CDR3 spans 13 amino acids. The junction had 2 bases not matched to a gene; V was cut back by 3 bases and J by 6 bases. The germline V gene has CDR1 GTSNPN and CDR2 SVGIG (reference sequence). The DNA for the CDR3 is TGTGCCTGGAGCGGACAGGGGGGTCAGCCCCAGCATTTT. Translated: CAWSGQGGQPQHF.

The chain has TRBV11-3 and TRBJ2-7; 8 bases align to TRBD2. This CDR3 comprises 11 residues. In germline, CDR1 is SGHNT, CDR2 YENEEA. Trimming took 5 bases from V and 6 from J; bases not matched to a gene: 0. This chain's CDR3 is CASSAGGEQYF. In DNA form, the CDR3 reads TGTGCCAGCAGCGCGGGGGGCGAGCAGTACTTC.

The chain is built from TRBV27 and TRBJ1-1; 8 bases are a match to TRBD1. From germline, CDR1 is MNHEY and CDR2 SMNVEV (reference sequence). The CDR3 sequence is 14 residues long. V trimming: 7 bases; J trimming: 2 bases; junction bases outside the gene matches: 6. CDR3 in DNA: TGTGCCAGCATCCGGGACAGGAGCAACACTGAAGCTTTCTTT. Translation gives CASIRDRSNTEAFF.

The CDR3 reads CASSPGTGEDEQYF. The CDR3 DNA is TGTGCCAGCAGCCCCGGAACAGGGGAGGACGAGCAGTACTTC. This chain uses TRBV7-9 with TRBJ2-7, with D perhaps matching TRBD1 (7 bases). Between the trimmed V and J ends, which lost 5 bases and 5 bases, there was a span of 16 bases. The CDR3 consists of 14 residues. Germline V gene data show CDR1 as SEHNR and CDR2 as FQNEAQ (reference sequence).

The CDR3, as DNA: TGCGCCAGCAGCCAAGCCGTCGCTAACTATGGCTACACCTTC. Its protein product is CASSQAVANYGYTF. The chain joins TRBV4-1 to TRBJ1-2, with D hard to call. CDR1 is MGHRA and CDR2 is YSYEKL in the germline V gene. The CDR3 contains 14 residues. Deletions cut 1 base from V and 0 bases from J, with 6 bases between.

The chain couples TRBV30 to TRBJ1-4; 9 bases fit TRBD1. The CDR3 spans 14 residues. Trimming took 4 bases from V and 5 from J; bases not matched to a gene: 5. Germline V gene data show CDR1 as GTSNPN and CDR2 as SVGIG (reference sequence). CDR3 sequence (DNA): TGTGCCTGGATGAACAGGGGGCCCAATGAAAAACTGTTTTTT. Protein sequence: CAWMNRGPNEKLFF.

This chain joins TRBV7-9 and TRBJ2-2, with TRBD2 as a possible D gene (6 bases). Germline CDR1 is SEHNR and CDR2 is FQNEAQ (reference sequence). The CDR3 contains 16 residues. V was pared by 7 bases and J by 3 bases, with 18 bases between. Here the CDR3 reads CASTRFSGGDTGELFF. The DNA of the CDR3 is TGTGCCAGCACCCGATTCTCCGGGGGAGACACCGGGGAGCTGTTTTTT.

V and J are TRBV5-1 and TRBJ1-5; 9 nucleotides line up with TRBD1. There are 15 residues in the CDR3. The V gene end was trimmed by 0 bases and the J gene end by 4 bases; junction bases not matched to a gene: 2. Germline CDR1 is SGHRS and CDR2 is YFSETQ. The CDR3 reads CASSLDGTGNQPQHF. The CDR3 DNA reads TGCGCCAGCAGCTTGGACGGGACAGGGAATCAGCCCCAGCATTTT.

J is TRBJ2-2 and V is TRBV7-6, with D perhaps TRBD1 (5 bases). CDR3 length equals 16 residues. V lost 2 bases and J 2 bases, leaving 12 bases between the germline ends. CDR1 SGHVS and CDR2 FNYEAQ come from the germline V gene. The CDR3: CASSLSGAANTGELFF. The CDR3 region has the DNA TGTGCCAGCAGCTTAAGTGGGGCAGCCAACACCGGGGAGCTGTTTTTT.

V usage is TRBV4-1 and J usage is TRBJ2-2; D is unresolved. V lost 4 bases and J 1 base, leaving 10 bases between the germline ends. CDR1 and CDR2 from the germline V gene are MGHRA and YSYEKL. The CDR3 is 15 residues long. CDR3 region: CASSPAARNTGELFF. The CDR3 coding sequence is TGCGCCAGCAGCCCCGCGGCGAGGAACACCGGGGAGCTGTTTTTT.

V and J are TRBV6-2 or TRBV6-3 and TRBJ1-2, with D tentatively TRBD1 (5 bases). V was clipped by 6 bases and J by 0 bases, with 14 bases between them. The CDR3 sequence is 15 residues long. Germline loops: CDR1 MNHEY, CDR2 SVGEGT. The CDR3 sequence is CASSPPVGANYGYTF. In nucleotides, the CDR3 is TGTGCCAGCAGCCCCCCCGTAGGGGCTAACTATGGCTACACCTTC.

This clone was counted only a few times. J is TRBJ1-1 and V is TRBV7-2; 9 bases agree with TRBD1. V lost 6 bases, J lost 3 bases, and 8 bases stayed unmatched. The CDR3 has 15 residues. The germline V gene has CDR1 SGHTA and CDR2 FQGNSA. The CDR3 DNA reads as TGTGCCAGCAGACTACAACAGGGGGCCCACACTGAAGCTTTCTTT. The encoded protein is CASRLQQGAHTEAFF.

The chain employs TRBV5-6 and TRBJ2-5; 7 bases line up with TRBD2. The CDR3 is made up of 13 amino acids. V lost 1 base to trimming and J lost 4 bases; unmatched junction nucleotides: 1. Germline assignment: CDR1 SGHDT and CDR2 YYEEEE. CDR3 loop: CASSLWGGETQYF. DNA of the CDR3: TGTGCCAGCAGCTTGTGGGGGGGAGAGACCCAGTACTTC. Drawing the rest from reference TRBV5-6 and TRBJ2-5, the complete variable domain is DAGVTQSPTHLIKTRGQQVTLRCSPKSGHDTVSWYQQALGQGPQFIFQYYEEEERQRGNFPDRFSGHQFPNYSSELNVNALLLGDSALYLCASSLWGGETQYFGPGTRLLVL.